The sequence of this TCR beta chain was determined in a study of T cell changes during pregnancy in multiple sclerosis. Data came from immunoSEQ multiplex PCR; TCRdb stores just in-frame clones and leaves some out. The sample yields some 40,000 clones, about 94% seen once. The clonotype comes from a female donor with multiple sclerosis, enrolled in a pregnancy study. This sample comprised CD4+ T cells from peripheral blood mononuclear cells, obtained in the second trimester of pregnancy.

The CDR3 reads CASSPRGEGTDTQYF. CDR3 sequence (DNA): TGTGCCAGCTCCCCCCGGGGTGAAGGCACAGATACGCAGTATTTT. The chain combines TRBV19 with TRBJ2-3, with a weak D call TRBD2 (5 bases). Germline V lookup: CDR1 LNHDA, CDR2 SQIVND (reference sequence). The CDR3 consists of 15 residues. The V end lost 9 bases, the J end lost 1 base, and 17 bases lay between the germline ends.